What follows are 8 T cell receptor beta chains derived from one specimen sequenced in a study of T cells in Graves' hyperthyroidism and ophthalmopathy. TCR beta CDR3 region amplification was performed from RNA transcripts. First-round RT-PCR of the TCR CDR3 relied on the HTBI primer set. TCRdb redid the calling of the multiplex PCR reads with MiXCR, one entry per CDR3 protein. The profile covers a few hundred thousand distinct CDR3 sequences, with about a sixth appearing a single time and around 43% taken by the ten largest. Sequencing input: blood. The receptors shown here come from a man aged 35 to 55 with Graves' hyperthyroidism.

The chain couples TRBV6-1 to TRBJ2-3, with D unresolved. Germline CDR1 is MNHNS and CDR2 is SASEGT. Trimming removed 5 bases at V and 6 bases at J, with 9 bases between. The CDR3 is made up of 12 amino acids. CDR3 DNA sequence: TGTGCCAGCAGTTCCGACTTCGATACGCAGTATTTT. This translates into CASSSDFDTQYF.

This clonotype was counted between two and nine times. This chain joins TRBV4-3 and TRBJ1-2; D unclear. The germline gives CDR1 LGHNA, CDR2 YSLEER. The CDR3 consists of 14 residues. V lost 4 bases to trimming and J lost 5 bases, with 14 bases between them. In DNA form, the CDR3 reads TGCGCCAGCAGCCTTACAACGACGGAATATGGCTACACCTTC. This sequence encodes CASSLTTTEYGYTF.

The table lists this clonotype with many counts. This chain joins TRBV14 and TRBJ2-5; D ambiguous. The ends were cut back, 5 bases at V and 0 bases at J, with 7 bases in the middle. Germline CDR1 and CDR2: SGHDN and FVKESK. This CDR3 comprises 13 residues. Here the CDR3 reads CASSAWYQETQYF. The CDR3 bases are TGTGCCAGCAGCGCATGGTACCAAGAGACCCAGTACTTC.

The gene calls are TRBV7-9 and TRBJ1-4, with 8 bases aligning to TRBD1. The CDR3 has 14 residues. V lost 3 bases, J lost 8 bases, and 5 bases stayed unmatched. From germline, CDR1 is SEHNR and CDR2 FQNEAQ (reference sequence). The CDR3 loop reads CASSFRAGGEKLFF. As DNA, the CDR3 is TGTGCCAGCAGCTTCCGGGCAGGGGGCGAAAAACTGTTTTTT.

The chain uses TRBV12-3 or TRBV12-4 and TRBJ2-2; 11 bases are a match to TRBD2. The length of the CDR3 is 15 residues. V gave up 3 bases and J gave up 6 bases; unmatched junction bases: 3. The CDR3 DNA reads TGTGCCAGCAGTTTGACTAGCGGGGCACCCGGGGAGCTGTTTTTT. This encodes CASSLTSGAPGELFF.

The V call is TRBV18, the J call TRBJ2-7, with 7 bases that match TRBD2. There are 14 residues in the CDR3. Germline V gives CDR1 KGHSH, CDR2 LQKENI. With 2 bases clipped from V and 2 bases from J, the junction kept 3 bases outside the gene matches. CDR3 amino acids: CASSPGGVTYEQYF. The CDR3 region has the DNA TGTGCCAGCTCACCAGGGGGGGTCACCTACGAGCAGTACTTC.

This chain links TRBV7-3 with TRBJ2-3; 14 nucleotides align to TRBD2. Germline CDR1 and CDR2: SGHTA and FQGTGA. This CDR3 is built from 16 residues. After removal of 5 bases from V and 5 bases from J, the junction contained 6 bases not matched to a gene. The DNA for the CDR3 is TGTGCCAGCAGCCGACTAGCGGGGGGGGCGGGAGATACGCAGTATTTT. Protein: CASSRLAGGAGDTQYF.

This clonotype was seen a few times. The rearrangement links TRBV9 to TRBJ1-5; 9 bases fit TRBD1. CDR1 is SGDLS and CDR2 is YYNGEE in the germline V gene. CDR3 length: 16 residues. V lost 3 bases to trimming and J lost 2 bases; unmatched junction nucleotides: 6. This CDR3 reads CASSGGQGFGNQPQHF. The CDR3, as DNA: TGTGCCAGCAGCGGCGGACAGGGGTTCGGCAATCAGCCCCAGCATTTT.